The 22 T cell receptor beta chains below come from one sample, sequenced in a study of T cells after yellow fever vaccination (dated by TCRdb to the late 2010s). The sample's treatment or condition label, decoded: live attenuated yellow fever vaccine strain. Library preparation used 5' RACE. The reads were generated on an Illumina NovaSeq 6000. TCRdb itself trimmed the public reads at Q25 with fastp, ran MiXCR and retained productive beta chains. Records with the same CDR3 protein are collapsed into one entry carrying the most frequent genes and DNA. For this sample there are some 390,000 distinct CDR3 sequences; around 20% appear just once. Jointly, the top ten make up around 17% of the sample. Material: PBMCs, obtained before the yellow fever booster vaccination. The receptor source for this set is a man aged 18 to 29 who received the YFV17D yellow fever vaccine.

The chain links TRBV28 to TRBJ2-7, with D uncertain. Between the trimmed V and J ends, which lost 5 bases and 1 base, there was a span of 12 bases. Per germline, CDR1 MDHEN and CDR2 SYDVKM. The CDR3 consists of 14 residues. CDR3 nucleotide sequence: TGTGCCAGCAGTCCCACCGGTCATTCCTACGAGCAGTACGTC. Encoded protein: CASSPTGHSYEQYV.

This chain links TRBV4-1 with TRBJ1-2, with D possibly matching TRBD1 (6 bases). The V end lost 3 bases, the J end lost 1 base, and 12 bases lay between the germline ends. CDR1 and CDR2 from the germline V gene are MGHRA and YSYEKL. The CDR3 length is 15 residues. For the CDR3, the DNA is TGCGCCAGCAGCCAGGAACAGGGAGGTAACTATGGCTACACCTTC. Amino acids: CASSQEQGGNYGYTF.

The CDR3 protein is CASSQEGGPRGFGDTQYF. The CDR3 region has the DNA TGTGCCAGCAGCCAAGAAGGAGGGCCGAGGGGCTTTGGAGATACGCAGTATTTT. The chain joins TRBV3-1 to TRBJ2-3; D perhaps matches TRBD2 (6 bases). Trimming removed 0 bases from V and 5 bases from J, with 21 bases in between. This CDR3 comprises 18 residues. Looked up from germline, CDR1 is LGHDT and CDR2 is YNNKEL (reference sequence).

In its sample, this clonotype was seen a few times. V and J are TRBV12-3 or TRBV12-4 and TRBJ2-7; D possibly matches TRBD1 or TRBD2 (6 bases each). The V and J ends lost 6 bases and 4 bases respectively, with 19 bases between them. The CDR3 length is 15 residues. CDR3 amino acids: CASSHQGLGTYEQYF. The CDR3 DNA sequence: TGTGCCAGCAGCCATCAGGGGTTGGGGACTTACGAGCAGTACTTC.

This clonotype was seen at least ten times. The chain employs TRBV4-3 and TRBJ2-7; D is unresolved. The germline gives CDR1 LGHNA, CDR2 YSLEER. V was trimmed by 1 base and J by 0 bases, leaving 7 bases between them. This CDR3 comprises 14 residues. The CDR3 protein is CASSQGTVSYEQYF. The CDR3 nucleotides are TGCGCCAGCAGCCAAGGCACGGTCTCCTACGAGCAGTACTTC.

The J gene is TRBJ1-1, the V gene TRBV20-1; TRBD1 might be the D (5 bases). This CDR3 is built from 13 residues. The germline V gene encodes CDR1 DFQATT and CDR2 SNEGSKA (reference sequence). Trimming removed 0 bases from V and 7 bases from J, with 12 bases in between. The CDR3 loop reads CSARDQPGSEAFF. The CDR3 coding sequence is TGCAGTGCTAGAGACCAGCCAGGGAGTGAAGCTTTCTTT.

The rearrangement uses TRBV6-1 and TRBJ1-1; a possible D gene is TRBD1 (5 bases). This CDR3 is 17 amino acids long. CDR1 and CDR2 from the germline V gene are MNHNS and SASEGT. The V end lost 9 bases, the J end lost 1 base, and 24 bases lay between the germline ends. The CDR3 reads CARTVIGLRGRNTEAFF. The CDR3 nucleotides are TGTGCCAGGACAGTAATTGGGCTGAGGGGCCGGAACACTGAAGCTTTCTTT.

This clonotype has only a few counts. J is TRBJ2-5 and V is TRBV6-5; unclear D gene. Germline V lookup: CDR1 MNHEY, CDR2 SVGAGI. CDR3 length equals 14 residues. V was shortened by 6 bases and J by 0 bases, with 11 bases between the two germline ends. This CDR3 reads CASSRATYQETQYF. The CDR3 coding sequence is TGTGCCAGCAGCCGGGCAACGTACCAAGAGACCCAGTACTTC.

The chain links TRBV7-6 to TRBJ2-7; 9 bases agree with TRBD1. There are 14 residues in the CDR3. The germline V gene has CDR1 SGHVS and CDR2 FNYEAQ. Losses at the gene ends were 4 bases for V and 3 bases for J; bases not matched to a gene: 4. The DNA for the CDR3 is TGTGCCAGCAGCTCGGGGACAGGGAACTACGAGCAGTACTTC. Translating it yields CASSSGTGNYEQYF.

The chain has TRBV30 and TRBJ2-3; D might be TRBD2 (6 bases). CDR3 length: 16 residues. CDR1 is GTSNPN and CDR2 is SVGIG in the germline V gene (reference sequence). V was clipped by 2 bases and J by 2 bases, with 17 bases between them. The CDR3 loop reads CAWSSRPGRTTDTQYF. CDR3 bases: TGTGCCTGGAGTAGTCGCCCGGGGAGGACCACAGATACGCAGTATTTT.

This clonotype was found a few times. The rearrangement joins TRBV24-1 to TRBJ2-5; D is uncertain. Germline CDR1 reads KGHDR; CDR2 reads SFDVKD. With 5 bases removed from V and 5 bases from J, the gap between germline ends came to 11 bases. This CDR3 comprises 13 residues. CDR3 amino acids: CATSVRQMETQYF. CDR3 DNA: TGTGCCACCAGTGTTCGGCAAATGGAGACCCAGTACTTC.

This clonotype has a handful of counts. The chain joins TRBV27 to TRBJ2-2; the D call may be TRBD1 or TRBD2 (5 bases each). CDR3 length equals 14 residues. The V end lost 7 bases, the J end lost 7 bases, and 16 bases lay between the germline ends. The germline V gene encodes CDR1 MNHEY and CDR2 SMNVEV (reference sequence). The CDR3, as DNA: TGTGCCAGCACCTTACTGGGGGTCGGCGGGGAGCTGTTTTTT. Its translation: CASTLLGVGGELFF.

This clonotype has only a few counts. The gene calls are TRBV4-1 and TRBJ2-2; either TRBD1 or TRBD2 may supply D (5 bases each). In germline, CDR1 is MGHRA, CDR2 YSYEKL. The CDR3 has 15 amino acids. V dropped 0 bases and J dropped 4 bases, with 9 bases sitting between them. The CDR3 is CASSQEAGTTGELFF. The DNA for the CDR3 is TGCGCCAGCAGCCAAGAGGCAGGGACCACCGGGGAGCTGTTTTTT.

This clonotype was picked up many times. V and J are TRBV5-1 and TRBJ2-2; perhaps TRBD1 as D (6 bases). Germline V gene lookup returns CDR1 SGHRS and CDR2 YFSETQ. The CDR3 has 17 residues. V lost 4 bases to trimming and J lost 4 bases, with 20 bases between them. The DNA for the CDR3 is TGCGCCAGCAGCGCCAGACAGGCCTACCGGGGCACCGGGGAGCTGTTTTTT. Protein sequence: CASSARQAYRGTGELFF.

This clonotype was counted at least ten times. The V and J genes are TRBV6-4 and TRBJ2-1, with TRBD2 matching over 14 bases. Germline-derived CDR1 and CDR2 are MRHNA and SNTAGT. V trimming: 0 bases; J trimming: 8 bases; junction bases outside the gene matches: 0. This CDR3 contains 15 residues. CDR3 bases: TGTGCCAGCAGTGACTCGACTAGCGGGGGGGATGAGCAGTTCTTC. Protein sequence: CASSDSTSGGDEQFF.

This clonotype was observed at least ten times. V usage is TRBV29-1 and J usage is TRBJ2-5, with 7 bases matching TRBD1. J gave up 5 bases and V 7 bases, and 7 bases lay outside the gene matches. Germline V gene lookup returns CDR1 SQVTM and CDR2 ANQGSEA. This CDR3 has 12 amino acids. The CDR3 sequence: CSGRQGVETQYF. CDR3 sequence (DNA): TGCAGCGGACGACAGGGAGTTGAGACCCAGTACTTC.

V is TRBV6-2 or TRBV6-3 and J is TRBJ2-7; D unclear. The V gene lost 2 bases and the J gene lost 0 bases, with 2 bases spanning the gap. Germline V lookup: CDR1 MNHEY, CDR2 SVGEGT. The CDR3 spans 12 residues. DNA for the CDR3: TGTGCCAGCAGTTACGACTCCTACGAGCAGTACTTC. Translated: CASSYDSYEQYF.

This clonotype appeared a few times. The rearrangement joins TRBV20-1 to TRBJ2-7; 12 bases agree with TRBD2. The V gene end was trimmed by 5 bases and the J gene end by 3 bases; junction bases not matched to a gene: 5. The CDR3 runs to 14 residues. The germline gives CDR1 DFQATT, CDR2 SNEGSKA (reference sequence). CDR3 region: CSAPSGGASYEQYV. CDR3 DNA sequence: TGCAGTGCTCCTAGCGGGGGGGCCAGCTACGAGCAGTACGTC.

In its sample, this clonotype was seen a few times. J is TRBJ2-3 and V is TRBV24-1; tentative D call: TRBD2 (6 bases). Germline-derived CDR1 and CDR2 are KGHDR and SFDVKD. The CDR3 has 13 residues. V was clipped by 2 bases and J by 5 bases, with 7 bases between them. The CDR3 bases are TGTGCCACCAGTGATTGGAGGGAAGATACGCAGTATTTT. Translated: CATSDWREDTQYF.

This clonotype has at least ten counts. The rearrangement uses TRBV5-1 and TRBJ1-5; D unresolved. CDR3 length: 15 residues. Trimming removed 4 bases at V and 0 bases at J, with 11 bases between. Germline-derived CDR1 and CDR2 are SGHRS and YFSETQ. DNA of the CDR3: TGCGCCAGCAGCGTAGCCGGTCTTAGCAATCAGCCCCAGCATTTT. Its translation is CASSVAGLSNQPQHF.

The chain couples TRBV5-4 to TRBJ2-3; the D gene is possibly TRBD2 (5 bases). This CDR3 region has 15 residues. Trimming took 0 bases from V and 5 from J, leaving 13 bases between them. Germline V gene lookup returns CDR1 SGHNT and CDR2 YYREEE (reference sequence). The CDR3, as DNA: TGTGCCAGCAGCTTGGATGCGGGCCGAGTAGATACGCAGTATTTT. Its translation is CASSLDAGRVDTQYF.

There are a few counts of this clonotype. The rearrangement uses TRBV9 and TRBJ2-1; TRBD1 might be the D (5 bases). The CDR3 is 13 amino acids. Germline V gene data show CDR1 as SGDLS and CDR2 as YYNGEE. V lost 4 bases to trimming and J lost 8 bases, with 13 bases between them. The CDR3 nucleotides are TGTGCCAGCAGCCAAATTCAGGGCGATGAGCAGTTCTTC. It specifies CASSQIQGDEQFF.